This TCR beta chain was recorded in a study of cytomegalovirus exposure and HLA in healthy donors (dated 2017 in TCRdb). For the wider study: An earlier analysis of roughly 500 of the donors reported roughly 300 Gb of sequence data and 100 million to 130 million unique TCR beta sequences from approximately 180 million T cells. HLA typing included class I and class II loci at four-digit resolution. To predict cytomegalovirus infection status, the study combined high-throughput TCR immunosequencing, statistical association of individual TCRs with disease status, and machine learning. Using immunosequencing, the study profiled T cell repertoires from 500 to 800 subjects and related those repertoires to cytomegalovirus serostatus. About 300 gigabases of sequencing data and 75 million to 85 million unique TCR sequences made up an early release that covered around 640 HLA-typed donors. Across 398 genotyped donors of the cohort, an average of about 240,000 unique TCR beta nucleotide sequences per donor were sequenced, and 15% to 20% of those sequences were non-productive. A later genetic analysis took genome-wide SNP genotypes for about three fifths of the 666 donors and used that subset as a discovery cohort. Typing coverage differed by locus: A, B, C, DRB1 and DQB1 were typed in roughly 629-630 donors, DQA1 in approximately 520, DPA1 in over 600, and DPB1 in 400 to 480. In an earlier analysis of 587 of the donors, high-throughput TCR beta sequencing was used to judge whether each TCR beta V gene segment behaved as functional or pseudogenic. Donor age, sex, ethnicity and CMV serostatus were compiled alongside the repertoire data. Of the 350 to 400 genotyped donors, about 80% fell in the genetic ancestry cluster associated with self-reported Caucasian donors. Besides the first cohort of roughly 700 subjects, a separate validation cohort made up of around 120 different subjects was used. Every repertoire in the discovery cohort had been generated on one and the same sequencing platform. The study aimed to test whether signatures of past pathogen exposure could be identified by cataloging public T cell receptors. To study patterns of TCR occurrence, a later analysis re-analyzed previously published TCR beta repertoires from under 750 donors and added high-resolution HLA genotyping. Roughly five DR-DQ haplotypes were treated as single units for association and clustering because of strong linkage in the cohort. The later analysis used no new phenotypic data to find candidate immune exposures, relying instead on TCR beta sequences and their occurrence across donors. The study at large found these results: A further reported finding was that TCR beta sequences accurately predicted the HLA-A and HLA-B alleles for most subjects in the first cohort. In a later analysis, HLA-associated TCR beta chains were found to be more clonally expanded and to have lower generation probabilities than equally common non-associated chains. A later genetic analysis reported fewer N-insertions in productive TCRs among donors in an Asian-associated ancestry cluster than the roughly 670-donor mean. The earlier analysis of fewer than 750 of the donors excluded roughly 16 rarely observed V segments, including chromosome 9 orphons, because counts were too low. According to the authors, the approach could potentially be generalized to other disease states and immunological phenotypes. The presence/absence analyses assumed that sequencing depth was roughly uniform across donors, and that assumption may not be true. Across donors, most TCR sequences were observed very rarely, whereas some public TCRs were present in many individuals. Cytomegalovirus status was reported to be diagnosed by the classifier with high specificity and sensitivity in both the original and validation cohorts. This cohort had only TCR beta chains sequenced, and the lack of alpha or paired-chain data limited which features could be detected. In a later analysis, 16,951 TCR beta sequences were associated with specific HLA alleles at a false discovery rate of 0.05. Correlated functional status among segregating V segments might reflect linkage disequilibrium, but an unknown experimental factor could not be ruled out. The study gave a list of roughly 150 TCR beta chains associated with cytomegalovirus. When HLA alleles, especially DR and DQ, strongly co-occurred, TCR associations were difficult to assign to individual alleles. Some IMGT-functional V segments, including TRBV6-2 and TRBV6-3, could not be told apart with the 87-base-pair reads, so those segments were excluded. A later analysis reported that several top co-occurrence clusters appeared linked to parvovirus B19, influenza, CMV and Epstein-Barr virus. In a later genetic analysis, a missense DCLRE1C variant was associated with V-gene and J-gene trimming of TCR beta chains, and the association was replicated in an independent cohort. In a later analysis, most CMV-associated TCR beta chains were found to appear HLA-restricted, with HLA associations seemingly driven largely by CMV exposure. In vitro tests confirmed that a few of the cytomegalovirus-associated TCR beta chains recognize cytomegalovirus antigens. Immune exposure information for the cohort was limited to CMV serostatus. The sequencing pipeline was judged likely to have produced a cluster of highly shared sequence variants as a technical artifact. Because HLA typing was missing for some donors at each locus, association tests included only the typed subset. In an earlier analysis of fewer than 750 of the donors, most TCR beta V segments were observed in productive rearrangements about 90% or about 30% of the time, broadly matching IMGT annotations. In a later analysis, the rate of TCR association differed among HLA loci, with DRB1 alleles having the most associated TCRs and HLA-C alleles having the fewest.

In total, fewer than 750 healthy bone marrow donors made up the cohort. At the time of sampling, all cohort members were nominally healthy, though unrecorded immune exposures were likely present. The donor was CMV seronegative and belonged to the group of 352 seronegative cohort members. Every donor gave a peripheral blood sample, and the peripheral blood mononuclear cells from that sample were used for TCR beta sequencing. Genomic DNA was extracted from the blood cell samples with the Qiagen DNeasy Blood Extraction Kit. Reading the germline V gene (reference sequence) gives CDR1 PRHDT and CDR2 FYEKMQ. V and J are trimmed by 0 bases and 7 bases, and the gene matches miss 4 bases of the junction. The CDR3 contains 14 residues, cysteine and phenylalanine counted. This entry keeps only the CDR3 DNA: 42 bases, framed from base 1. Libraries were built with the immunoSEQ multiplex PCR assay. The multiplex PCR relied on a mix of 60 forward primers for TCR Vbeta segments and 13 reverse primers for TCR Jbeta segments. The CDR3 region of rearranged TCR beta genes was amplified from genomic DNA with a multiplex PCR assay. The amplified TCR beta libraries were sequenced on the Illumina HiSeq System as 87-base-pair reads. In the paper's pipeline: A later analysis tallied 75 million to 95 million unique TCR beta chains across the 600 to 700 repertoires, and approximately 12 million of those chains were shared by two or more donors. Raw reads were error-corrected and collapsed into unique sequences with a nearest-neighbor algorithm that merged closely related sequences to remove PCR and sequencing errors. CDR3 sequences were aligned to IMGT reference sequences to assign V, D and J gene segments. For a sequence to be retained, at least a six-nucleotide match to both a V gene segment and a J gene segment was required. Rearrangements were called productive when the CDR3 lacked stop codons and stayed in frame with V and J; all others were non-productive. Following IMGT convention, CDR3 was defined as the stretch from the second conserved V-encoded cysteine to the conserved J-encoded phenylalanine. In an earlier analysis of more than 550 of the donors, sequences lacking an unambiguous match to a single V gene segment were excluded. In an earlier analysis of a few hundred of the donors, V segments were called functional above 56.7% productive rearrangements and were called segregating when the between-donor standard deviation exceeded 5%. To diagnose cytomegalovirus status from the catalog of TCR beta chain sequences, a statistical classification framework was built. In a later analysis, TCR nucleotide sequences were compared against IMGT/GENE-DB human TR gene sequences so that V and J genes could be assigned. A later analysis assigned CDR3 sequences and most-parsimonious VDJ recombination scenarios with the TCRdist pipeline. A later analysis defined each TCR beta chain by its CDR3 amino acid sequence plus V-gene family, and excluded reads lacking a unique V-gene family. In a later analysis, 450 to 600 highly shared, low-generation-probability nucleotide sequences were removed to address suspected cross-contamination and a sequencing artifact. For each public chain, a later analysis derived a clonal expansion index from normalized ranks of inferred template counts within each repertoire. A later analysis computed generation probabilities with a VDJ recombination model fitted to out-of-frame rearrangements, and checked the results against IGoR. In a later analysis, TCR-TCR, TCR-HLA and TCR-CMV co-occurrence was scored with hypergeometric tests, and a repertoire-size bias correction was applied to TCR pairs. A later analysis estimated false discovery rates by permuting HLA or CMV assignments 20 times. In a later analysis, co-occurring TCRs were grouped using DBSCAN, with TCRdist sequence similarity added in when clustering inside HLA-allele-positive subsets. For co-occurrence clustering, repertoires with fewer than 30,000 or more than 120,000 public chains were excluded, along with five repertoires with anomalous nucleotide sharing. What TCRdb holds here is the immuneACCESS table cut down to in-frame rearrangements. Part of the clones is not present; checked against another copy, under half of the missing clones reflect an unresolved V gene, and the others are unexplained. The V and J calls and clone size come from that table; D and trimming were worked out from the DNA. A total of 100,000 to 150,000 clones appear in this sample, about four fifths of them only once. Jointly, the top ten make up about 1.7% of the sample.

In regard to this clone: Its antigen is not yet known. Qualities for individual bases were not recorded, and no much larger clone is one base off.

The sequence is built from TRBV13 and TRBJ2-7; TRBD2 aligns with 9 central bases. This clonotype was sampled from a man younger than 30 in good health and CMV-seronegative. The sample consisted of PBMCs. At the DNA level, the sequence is TGTGCCAGCAGCTTAGGGCCCAGCGGGGGGGAGCAGTACTTC. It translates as CASSLGPSGGEQYF.